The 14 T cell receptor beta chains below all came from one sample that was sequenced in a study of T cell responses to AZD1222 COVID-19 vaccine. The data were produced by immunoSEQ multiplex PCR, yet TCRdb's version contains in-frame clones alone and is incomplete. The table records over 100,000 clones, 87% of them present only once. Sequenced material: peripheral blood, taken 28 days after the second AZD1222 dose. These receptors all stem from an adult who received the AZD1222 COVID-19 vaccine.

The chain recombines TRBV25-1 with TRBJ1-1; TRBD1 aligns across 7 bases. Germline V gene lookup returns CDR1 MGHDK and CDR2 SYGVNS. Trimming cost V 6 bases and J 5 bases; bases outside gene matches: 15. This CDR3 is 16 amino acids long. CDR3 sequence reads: CASRQGGLRVGTEAFF. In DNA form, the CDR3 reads TGTGCCAGCAGGCAGGGGGGCCTACGAGTCGGTACTGAAGCTTTCTTT. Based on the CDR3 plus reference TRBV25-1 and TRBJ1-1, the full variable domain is EADIYQTPRYLVIGTGKKITLECSQTMGHDKMYWYQQDPGMELHLIHYSYGVNSTEKGDLSSESTVSRIRTEHFPLTLESARPSHTSQYLCASRQGGLRVGTEAFFGQGTRLTVV.

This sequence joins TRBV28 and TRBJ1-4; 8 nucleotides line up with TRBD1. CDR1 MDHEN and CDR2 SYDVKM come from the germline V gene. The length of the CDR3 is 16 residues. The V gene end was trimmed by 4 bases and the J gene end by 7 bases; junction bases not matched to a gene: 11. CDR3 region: CASSSPPDREGEKLFF. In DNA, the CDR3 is TGTGCCAGCAGTTCTCCACCGGACAGGGAAGGTGAAAAACTGTTTTTT. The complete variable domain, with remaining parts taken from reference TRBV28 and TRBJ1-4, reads DVKVTQSSRYLVKRTGEKVFLECVQDMDHENMFWYRQDPGLGLRLIYFSYDVKMKEKGDIPEGYSVSREKKERFSLILESASTNQTSMYLCASSSPPDREGEKLFFGSGTQLSVL.

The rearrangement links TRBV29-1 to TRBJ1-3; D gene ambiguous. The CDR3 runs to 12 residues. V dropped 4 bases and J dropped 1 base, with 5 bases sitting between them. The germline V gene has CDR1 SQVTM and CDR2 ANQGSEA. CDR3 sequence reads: CSVVGSGNTIYF. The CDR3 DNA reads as TGCAGCGTTGTCGGGTCTGGAAACACCATATATTTT.

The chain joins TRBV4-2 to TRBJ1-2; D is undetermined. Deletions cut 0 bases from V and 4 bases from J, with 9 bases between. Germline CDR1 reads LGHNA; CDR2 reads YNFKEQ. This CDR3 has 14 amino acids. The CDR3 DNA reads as TGTGCCAGCAGCCAAGAGTACAGTAGCTATGGCTACACCTTC. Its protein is CASSQEYSSYGYTF.

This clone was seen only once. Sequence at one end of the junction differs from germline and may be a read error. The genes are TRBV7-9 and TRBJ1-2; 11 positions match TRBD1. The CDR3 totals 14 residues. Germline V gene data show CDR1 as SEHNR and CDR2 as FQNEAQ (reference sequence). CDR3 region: CASSPTPGTGGPIF. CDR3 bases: TGTGCCAGCAGCCCAACCCCCGGGACAGGGGGGCCCATCTTC.

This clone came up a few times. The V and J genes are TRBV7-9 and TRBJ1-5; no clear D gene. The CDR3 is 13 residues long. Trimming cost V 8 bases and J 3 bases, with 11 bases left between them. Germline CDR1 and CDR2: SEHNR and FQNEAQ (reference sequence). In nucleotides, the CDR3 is TGTGCCAGCCGACTGTCCGACAATCAGCCCCAGCATTTT. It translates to CASRLSDNQPQHF.

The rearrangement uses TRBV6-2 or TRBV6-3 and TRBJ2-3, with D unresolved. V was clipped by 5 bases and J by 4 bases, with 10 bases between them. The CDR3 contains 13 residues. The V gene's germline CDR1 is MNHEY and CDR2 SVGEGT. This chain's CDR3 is CASSQNTADTQYF. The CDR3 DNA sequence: TGTGCCAGCAGTCAAAACACCGCAGATACGCAGTATTTT.

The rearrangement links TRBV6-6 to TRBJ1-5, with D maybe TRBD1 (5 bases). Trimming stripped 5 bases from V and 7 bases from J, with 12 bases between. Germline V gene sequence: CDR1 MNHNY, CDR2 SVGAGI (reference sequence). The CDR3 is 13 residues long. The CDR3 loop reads CASSHSTAQPQHF. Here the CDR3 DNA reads TGTGCCAGCAGTCATTCGACAGCCCAGCCCCAGCATTTT.

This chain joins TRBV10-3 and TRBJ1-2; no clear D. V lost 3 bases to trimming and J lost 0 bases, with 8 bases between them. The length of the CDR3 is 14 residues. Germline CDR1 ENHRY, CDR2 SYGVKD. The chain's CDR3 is CAISDGGSNYGYTF. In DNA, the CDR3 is TGTGCCATCAGTGATGGCGGGTCTAACTATGGCTACACCTTC.

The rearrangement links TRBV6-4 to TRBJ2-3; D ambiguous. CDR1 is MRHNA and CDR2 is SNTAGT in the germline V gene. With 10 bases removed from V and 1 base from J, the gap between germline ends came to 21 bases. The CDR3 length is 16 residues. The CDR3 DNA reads TGTGCCAACTTAGCCTATTCCTCCTCTTGCACAGATACGCAGTATTTT. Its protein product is CANLAYSSSCTDTQYF.

The CDR3 DNA follows: TGTGCCAGCAGCTTAGTAGTAGGAGGAACAACCGGGGAGCTGTTTTTT. Encoded protein: CASSLVVGGTTGELFF. V is TRBV7-6 and J is TRBJ2-2; possible D gene TRBD2, 5 bases. Germline CDR1 and CDR2: SGHVS and FNYEAQ. V lost 1 base to trimming and J lost 5 bases, with 14 bases between them. CDR3 length: 16 residues.

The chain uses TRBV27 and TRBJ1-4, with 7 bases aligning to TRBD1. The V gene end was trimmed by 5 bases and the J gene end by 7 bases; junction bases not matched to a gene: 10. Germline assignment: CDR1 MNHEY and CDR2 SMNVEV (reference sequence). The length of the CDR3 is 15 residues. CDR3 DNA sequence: TGTGCCAGCAGTACGACAGGGATTCGGGTTGAAAAACTGTTTTTT. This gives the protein CASSTTGIRVEKLFF.

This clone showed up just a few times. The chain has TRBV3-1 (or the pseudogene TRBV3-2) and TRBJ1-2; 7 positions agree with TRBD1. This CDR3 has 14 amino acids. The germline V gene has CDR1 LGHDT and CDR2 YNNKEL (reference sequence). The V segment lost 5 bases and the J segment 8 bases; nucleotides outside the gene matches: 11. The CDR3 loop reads CASSSRQRGQGYTF. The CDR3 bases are TGTGCCAGCAGCTCACGTCAGAGGGGGCAAGGCTACACCTTC.

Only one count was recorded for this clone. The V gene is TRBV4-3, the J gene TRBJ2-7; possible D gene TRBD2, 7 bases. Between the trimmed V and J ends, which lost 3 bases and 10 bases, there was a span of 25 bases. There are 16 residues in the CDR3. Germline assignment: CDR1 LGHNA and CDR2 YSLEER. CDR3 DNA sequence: TGCGCCAGCAGCCAGGCTTGGGGGGGGGACATCCACATCCAGTACTTC. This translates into CASSQAWGGDIHIQYF.